This T cell receptor (beta chain) derives from a study of cytomegalovirus exposure and HLA in healthy donors. The CDR3 spans 16 residues. V lost 2 bases to trimming and J lost 1 base, with 14 bases between them. Germline V gene data show CDR1 as WSHSY and CDR2 as SAAADI. The PCR was carried out with 60 Vbeta primers and 13 Jbeta primers. Assay used: immunoSEQ multiplex PCR; TCRdb lists only in-frame clones, some missing. The sample yields tens of thousands of clones, 70% to 85% seen once. The V call is TRBV10-2, the J call TRBJ1-1; D gene ambiguous. The receptor comes from a man in his sixties in good health and CMV-seronegative. Sequencing was performed on PBMCs. The CDR3 coding sequence is TGCGCCAGCAGTGAGAGGTCGAGGCATTGGAACACTGAAGCTTTCTTT. Protein product: CASSERSRHWNTEAFF.